This entry lists 22 T cell receptor beta chains sequenced from one sample in a study of early T cells in non-severe SARS-CoV-2 infection. MiXCR was run by TCRdb on the 5' RACE reads, yielding one entry per CDR3 protein. The table lists under 45,000 distinct CDR3 sequences, roughly 5% of them singletons. Source: whole blood, taken at baseline. These TCRs come from an adult who was a healthcare worker with PCR-confirmed SARS-CoV-2 infection or an uninfected control (not recorded which).

This clonotype has at least ten counts. The rearrangement uses TRBV11-2 and TRBJ2-7, with TRBD1 matching 7 bases. V trimming: 3 bases; J trimming: 0 bases; junction bases outside the gene matches: 5. The germline V gene has CDR1 SGHAT and CDR2 FQNNGV. CDR3 length: 15 amino acids. The CDR3 is CASSLRDRASYEQYF. CDR3 in DNA: TGTGCCAGCAGCTTGAGGGACAGAGCCTCCTACGAGCAGTACTTC.

This clonotype was counted many times. V usage is TRBV6-6 and J usage is TRBJ2-3; TRBD2 matches at 8 bases. The germline gives CDR1 MNHNY, CDR2 SVGAGI (reference sequence). With V trimmed by 4 bases and J by 1 base, 13 bases remained unmatched. CDR3 length: 18 residues. The DNA for the CDR3 is TGTGCCAGCAGTTGGGGGATAGCGGGAACTCAAGGCACAGATACGCAGTATTTT. Encoded protein: CASSWGIAGTQGTDTQYF.

J is TRBJ2-7 and V is TRBV3-1, with D possibly matching TRBD2 (6 bases). The CDR3 has 14 amino acids. The V gene lost 3 bases and the J gene lost 3 bases, with 12 bases spanning the gap. From germline, CDR1 is LGHDT and CDR2 YNNKEL (reference sequence). The CDR3 DNA sequence: TGTGCCAGCAGCCAGGAGCGGGCCGACTACGAGCAGTACTTC. It specifies CASSQERADYEQYF.

As regards this clonotype: A read error may be the cause here, since a much bigger clone is one base away. The gene calls are TRBV4-2 and TRBJ2-7, with D maybe TRBD2 (6 bases). CDR3 length: 15 residues. In germline, CDR1 is LGHNA, CDR2 YNFKEQ. CDR3 sequence reads: CVSSQAAGPAYEQYF. The CDR3 bases are TGTGTCAGCAGCCAAGCGGCGGGACCAGCCTACGAGCAGTACTTC.

In its sample, this clonotype was seen many times. The chain links TRBV11-2 to TRBJ2-1, with TRBD2 matching over 7 bases. Germline-derived CDR1 and CDR2 are SGHAT and FQNNGV. The CDR3 sequence is 15 residues long. Trimming cost V 3 bases and J 5 bases; bases outside gene matches: 7. The CDR3 sequence is CASSFEAGPNNEQFF. CDR3 sequence (DNA): TGTGCCAGCAGCTTTGAAGCGGGGCCTAACAATGAGCAGTTCTTC.

The rearrangement uses TRBV5-4 and TRBJ2-1; 9 bases are shared with TRBD2. V lost 4 bases and J lost 0; bases outside the gene matches: 5. Germline values: CDR1 SGHNT, CDR2 YYREEE (reference sequence). CDR3 size: 16 residues. The CDR3 reads CASSRGLASSYNEQFF. The DNA for the CDR3 is TGTGCCAGCAGCAGGGGACTAGCCAGCTCCTACAATGAGCAGTTCTTC. The complete variable domain, with remaining parts taken from reference TRBV5-4 and TRBJ2-1, reads ETGVTQSPTHLIKTRGQQVTLRCSSQSGHNTVSWYQQALGQGPQFIFQYYREEENGRGNFPPRFSGLQFPNYSSELNVNALELDDSALYLCASSRGLASSYNEQFFGPGTRLTVL.

This clonotype was counted ten times or more. The V call is TRBV20-1, the J call TRBJ1-4, with D maybe TRBD1 (5 bases). The V gene's germline CDR1 is DFQATT and CDR2 SNEGSKA (reference sequence). The V and J ends lost 3 bases and 3 bases respectively, with 8 bases between them. This CDR3 contains 13 residues. CDR3 coding DNA: TGCAGTGCTAGGAGGGGTCCTAATGAAAAACTGTTTTTT. This translates into CSARRGPNEKLFF.

This clonotype was seen many times. The chain joins TRBV19 to TRBJ2-3; maybe TRBD2 (6 bases). There are 13 residues in the CDR3. CDR1 is LNHDA and CDR2 is SQIVND in the germline V gene (reference sequence). V lost 6 bases and J 1 base, leaving 8 bases between the germline ends. The CDR3 nucleotides read TGTGCCAGTAGAGGAGGGGGCACAGATACGCAGTATTTT. Translated: CASRGGGTDTQYF.

The table lists this clonotype with many counts. The chain links TRBV7-9 to TRBJ1-5, with D maybe TRBD1 (5 bases). Germline V CDR1 and CDR2: SEHNR, FQNEAQ (reference sequence). This CDR3 is built from 15 residues. V dropped 5 bases and J dropped 3 bases, with 14 bases sitting between them. The CDR3 region has the DNA TGTGCCAGCAGCCAAGGGACTGCTGACAATCAGCCCCAGCATTTT. Protein: CASSQGTADNQPQHF.

This clonotype was seen at least ten times. The V gene is TRBV9, the J gene TRBJ2-3; the D gene could be TRBD1 or TRBD2 (5 bases each). Looked up from germline, CDR1 is SGDLS and CDR2 is YYNGEE. V lost 3 bases and J lost 2, with 16 bases in between. CDR3 size: 16 residues. The CDR3 loop reads CASSEGSQPYTDTQYF. In DNA form, the CDR3 reads TGTGCCAGCAGCGAGGGGAGTCAGCCCTACACAGATACGCAGTATTTT.

This clonotype was detected a few times. This sequence joins TRBV6-1 and TRBJ2-1; 9 bases map to TRBD1. This CDR3 comprises 13 residues. Germline loops: CDR1 MNHNS, CDR2 SASEGT. Losses at the gene ends were 8 bases for V and 4 bases for J; bases not matched to a gene: 3. The CDR3 loop reads CASEDRGYNEQFF. Here the CDR3 DNA reads TGTGCCAGCGAGGACAGGGGATACAATGAGCAGTTCTTC.

Ten or more counts support this clonotype. V usage is TRBV5-1 and J usage is TRBJ2-5; D gene uncertain. The CDR3 is 13 residues long. Trimming took off 0 bases at V and 4 bases at J, with 7 bases between the two ends. Looked up from germline, CDR1 is SGHRS and CDR2 is YFSETQ. The DNA for the CDR3 is TGCGCCAGCAGCTTGGAGCGCATAGAGACCCAGTACTTC. Translation: CASSLERIETQYF.

This clonotype appeared many times. The rearrangement uses TRBV7-2 and TRBJ2-1; D is undetermined. This CDR3 region has 15 residues. The V gene's germline CDR1 is SGHTA and CDR2 FQGNSA. Trimming stripped 2 bases from V and 2 bases from J, with 10 bases between. CDR3 loop: CASSLSYGTYNEQFF. CDR3 in DNA: TGTGCCAGCAGCTTATCGTACGGAACCTACAATGAGCAGTTCTTC. Full variable domain (rest looked up from reference TRBV7-2 and TRBJ2-1): GAGVSQSPSNKVTEKGKDVELRCDPISGHTALYWYRQSLGQGLEFLIYFQGNSAPDKSGLPSDRFSAERTGGSVSTLTIQRTQQEDSAVYLCASSLSYGTYNEQFFGPGTRLTVL.

The rearrangement links TRBV29-1 to TRBJ2-3; no clear D. Germline V CDR1 and CDR2: SQVTM, ANQGSEA. The CDR3 runs to 14 residues. With 0 bases removed from V and 4 bases from J, the gap between germline ends came to 11 bases. In DNA, the CDR3 is TGCAGCGTTGAAGATCTTGGGGTAGCAGATACGCAGTATTTT. It encodes CSVEDLGVADTQYF.

This clonotype was counted ten times or more. This rearrangement joins TRBV2 to TRBJ1-2; D perhaps matches TRBD1 (6 bases). Germline values: CDR1 SNHLY, CDR2 FYNNEI. The CDR3 loop spans 12 amino acids. The V gene lost 3 bases and the J gene lost 7 bases, with 9 bases spanning the gap. The CDR3 nucleotides are TGTGCCAGCAGTGAGGGGGGGCTTGGCTACACCTTC. It specifies CASSEGGLGYTF.

At least ten counts were recorded for this clonotype. This chain links TRBV10-1 with TRBJ2-5; D not certain. The germline CDR1 and CDR2 sequences are WNHNN and SYGVQD (reference sequence). Trimming shortened V by 0 bases and J by 2 bases, and 10 bases separated the two germline ends. This CDR3 spans 15 amino acids. CDR3 sequence reads: CASSESMGYQETQYF. The CDR3 region has the DNA TGCGCCAGCAGTGAGTCAATGGGGTATCAAGAGACCCAGTACTTC.

The sample holds many counts of this clonotype. The chain is built from TRBV4-1 and TRBJ2-3; TRBD2 aligns across 7 bases. The CDR3 contains 15 residues. With 4 bases clipped from V and 8 bases from J, the junction kept 12 bases outside the gene matches. Germline CDR1 reads MGHRA; CDR2 reads YSYEKL. CDR3 loop: CASSPGLGAVTTQYF. The CDR3 DNA is TGCGCCAGCAGCCCAGGACTAGGGGCTGTAACTACGCAGTATTTT.

This clonotype was seen many times. V gene TRBV18 combines with J gene TRBJ2-1, with a tentative D call TRBD1 (6 bases). The CDR3 covers 14 residues. V lost 4 bases, J lost 5 bases, and 12 bases lay in between. CDR1 is KGHSH and CDR2 is LQKENI in the germline V gene. The CDR3, as DNA: TGTGCCAGCTCACAGACAGGAGATGACAATGAGCAGTTCTTC. Amino acids: CASSQTGDDNEQFF.

This clonotype was seen ten or more times. V is TRBV7-9 and J is TRBJ1-1; no reliable D call. The germline CDR1 and CDR2 sequences are SEHNR and FQNEAQ (reference sequence). CDR3 length equals 13 residues. V lost 5 bases, J lost 4 bases, and 11 bases lay in between. The CDR3: CASSPFAGTEAFF. CDR3 in DNA: TGTGCCAGCAGCCCCTTCGCAGGCACTGAAGCTTTCTTT.

In this sample, this clonotype turned up many times. The chain recombines TRBV5-4 with TRBJ1-5; 9 bases line up with TRBD1. Trimming took 7 bases from V and 7 from J; bases not matched to a gene: 12. In germline, CDR1 is SGHNT, CDR2 YYREEE (reference sequence). The CDR3 spans 15 residues. CDR3 in DNA: TGTGCCAGCTCACCTGGGACAGGGTATGACCAGCCCCAGCATTTT. Its translation: CASSPGTGYDQPQHF.

This clonotype was found a few times. The V gene is TRBV6-5, the J gene TRBJ2-1; D unresolved. CDR1 and CDR2 (germline): MNHEY, SVGAGI. CDR3 size: 13 residues. V gave up 5 bases and J gave up 5 bases, with 10 bases separating them. The CDR3 region has the DNA TGTGCCAGCAGTCGACTTTCAAACAATGAGCAGTTCTTC. It specifies CASSRLSNNEQFF.

The chain links TRBV11-3 to TRBJ1-1; 8 positions agree with TRBD1. CDR3 length equals 13 residues. Unmatched junction bases numbered 2, after V lost 4 bases and J lost 4 bases. In germline, CDR1 is SGHNT, CDR2 YENEEA. The CDR3, as DNA: TGTGCCAGCAGCTACACAGGGGGCACTGAAGCTTTCTTT. It yields the protein CASSYTGGTEAFF.